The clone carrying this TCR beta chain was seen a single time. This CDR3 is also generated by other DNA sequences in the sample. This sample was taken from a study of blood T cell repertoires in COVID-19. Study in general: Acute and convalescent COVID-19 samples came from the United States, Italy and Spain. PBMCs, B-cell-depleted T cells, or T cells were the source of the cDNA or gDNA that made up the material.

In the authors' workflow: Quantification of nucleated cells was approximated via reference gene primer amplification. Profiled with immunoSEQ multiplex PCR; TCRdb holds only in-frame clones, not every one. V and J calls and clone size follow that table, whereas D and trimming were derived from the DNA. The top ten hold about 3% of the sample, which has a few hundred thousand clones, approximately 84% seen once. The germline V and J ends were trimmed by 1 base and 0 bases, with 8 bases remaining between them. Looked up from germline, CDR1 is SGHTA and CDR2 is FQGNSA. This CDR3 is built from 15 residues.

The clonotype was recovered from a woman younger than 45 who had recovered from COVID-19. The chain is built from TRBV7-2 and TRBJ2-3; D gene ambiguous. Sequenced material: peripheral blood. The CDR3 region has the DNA TGTGCCAGCAGCTTAGACTACCTTAGCACAGATACGCAGTATTTT. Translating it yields CASSLDYLSTDTQYF.